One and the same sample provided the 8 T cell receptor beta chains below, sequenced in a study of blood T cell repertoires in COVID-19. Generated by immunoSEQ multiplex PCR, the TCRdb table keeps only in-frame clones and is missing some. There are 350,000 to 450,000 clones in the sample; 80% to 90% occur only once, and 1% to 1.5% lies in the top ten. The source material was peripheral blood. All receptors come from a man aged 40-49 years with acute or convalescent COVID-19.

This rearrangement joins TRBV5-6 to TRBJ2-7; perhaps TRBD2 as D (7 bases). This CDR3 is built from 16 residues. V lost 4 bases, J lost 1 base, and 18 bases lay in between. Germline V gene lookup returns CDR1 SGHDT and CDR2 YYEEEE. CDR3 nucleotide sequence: TGTGCCAGCAGCCCCGAGTACGGGGGGCTATCCTACGAGCAGTACTTC. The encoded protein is CASSPEYGGLSYEQYF.

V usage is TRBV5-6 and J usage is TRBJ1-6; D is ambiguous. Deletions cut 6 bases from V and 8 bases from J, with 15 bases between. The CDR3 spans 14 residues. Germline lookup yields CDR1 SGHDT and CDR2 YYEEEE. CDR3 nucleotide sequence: TGTGCCAGCACCTACAGACCCGAAGATTCACCCCTCCACTTT. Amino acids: CASTYRPEDSPLHF. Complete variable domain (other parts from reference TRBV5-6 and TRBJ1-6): DAGVTQSPTHLIKTRGQQVTLRCSPKSGHDTVSWYQQALGQGPQFIFQYYEEEERQRGNFPDRFSGHQFPNYSSELNVNALLLGDSALYLCASTYRPEDSPLHFGNGTRLTVT.

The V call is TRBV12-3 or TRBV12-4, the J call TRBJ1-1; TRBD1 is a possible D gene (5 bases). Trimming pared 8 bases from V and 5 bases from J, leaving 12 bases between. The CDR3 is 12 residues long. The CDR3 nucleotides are TGTGCCAGCCGGTGGGGCGGTACTGAAGCTTTCTTT. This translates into CASRWGGTEAFF.

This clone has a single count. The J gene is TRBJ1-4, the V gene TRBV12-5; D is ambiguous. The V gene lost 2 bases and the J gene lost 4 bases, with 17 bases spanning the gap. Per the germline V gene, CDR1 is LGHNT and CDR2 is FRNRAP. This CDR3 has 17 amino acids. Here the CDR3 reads CASGLSRESVSNEKLFF. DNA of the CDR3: TGTGCTAGTGGTTTGTCCCGGGAGTCGGTTAGTAATGAAAAACTGTTTTTT.

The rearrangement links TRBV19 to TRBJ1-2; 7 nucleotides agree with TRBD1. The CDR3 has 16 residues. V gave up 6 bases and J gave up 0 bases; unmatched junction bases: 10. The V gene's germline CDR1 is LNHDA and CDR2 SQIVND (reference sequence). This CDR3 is CASSNRGTKPNYGYTF. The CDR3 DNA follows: TGTGCCAGTAGCAACAGGGGAACGAAGCCTAACTATGGCTACACCTTC.

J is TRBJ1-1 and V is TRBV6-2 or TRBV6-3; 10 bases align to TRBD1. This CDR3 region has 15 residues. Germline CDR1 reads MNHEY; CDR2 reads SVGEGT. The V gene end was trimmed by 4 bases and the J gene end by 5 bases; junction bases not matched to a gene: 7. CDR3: CASSWTGGRRTEAFF. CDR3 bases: TGTGCCAGCAGTTGGACAGGGGGACGGCGGACTGAAGCTTTCTTT.

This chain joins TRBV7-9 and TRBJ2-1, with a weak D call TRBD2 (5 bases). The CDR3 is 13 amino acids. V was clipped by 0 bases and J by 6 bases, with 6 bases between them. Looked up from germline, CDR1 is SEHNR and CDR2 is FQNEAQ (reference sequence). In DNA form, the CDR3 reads TGTGCCAGCAGCTTAGCGGCGGGCAATGAGCAGTTCTTC. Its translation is CASSLAAGNEQFF.

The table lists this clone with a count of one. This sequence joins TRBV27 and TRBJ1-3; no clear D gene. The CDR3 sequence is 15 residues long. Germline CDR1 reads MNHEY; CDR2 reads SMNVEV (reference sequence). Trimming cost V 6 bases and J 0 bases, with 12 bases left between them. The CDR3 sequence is CASSAGKFSGNTIYF. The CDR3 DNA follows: TGTGCCAGCAGCGCGGGGAAGTTCTCTGGAAACACCATATATTTT.